The following is a T cell receptor beta chain sequence with its context. These data come from a study of blood T cell repertoires in COVID-19. Study details: The United States, Italy and Spain were the sources of the acute and convalescent COVID-19 samples. T cells, B-cell-depleted T cells, or PBMCs provided the cDNA or gDNA that served as material.

Germline V gene lookup returns CDR1 MDHEN and CDR2 SYDVKM. The junction had 19 bases not matched to a gene; V was cut back by 10 bases and J by 10 bases. The CDR3 runs 15 residues. Authors' data handling: The authors estimated nucleated cell counts from reference gene primer amplification. Data came from immunoSEQ multiplex PCR; TCRdb stores just in-frame clones and leaves some out. V, J and clone size were drawn from that table, and D and trimming were deduced from the DNA. The sample carries about 63,000 clones, roughly 85% recorded once. J is TRBJ2-1 and V is TRBV28; 7 bases line up with TRBD2. The sequence came from a human donor in a cohort sampled during active COVID-19. Sequencing was carried out using peripheral blood. CDR3 nucleotide sequence: TGTGCCATCCTAGCTGGGCAGTTAACGGGAGGCGAGCAGTTCTTC. Translation gives CAILAGQLTGGEQFF.